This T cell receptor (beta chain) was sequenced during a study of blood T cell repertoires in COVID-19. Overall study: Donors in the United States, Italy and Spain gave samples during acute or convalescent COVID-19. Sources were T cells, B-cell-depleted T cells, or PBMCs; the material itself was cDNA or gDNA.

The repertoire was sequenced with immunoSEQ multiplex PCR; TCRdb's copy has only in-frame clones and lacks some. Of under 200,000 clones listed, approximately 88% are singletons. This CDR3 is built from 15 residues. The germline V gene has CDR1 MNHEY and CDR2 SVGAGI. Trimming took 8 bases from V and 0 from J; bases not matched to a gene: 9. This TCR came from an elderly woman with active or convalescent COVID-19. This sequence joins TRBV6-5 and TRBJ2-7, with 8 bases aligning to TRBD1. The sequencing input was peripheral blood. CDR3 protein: CASGKGGTGSYEQYF. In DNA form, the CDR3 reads TGTGCCAGCGGAAAAGGAGGGACAGGCTCCTACGAGCAGTACTTC.